The clone carrying this T cell receptor (beta chain) occurred once. This record belongs to a study of OX40 agonist ivuxolimab in advanced cancers. Study background: The patients' treatment was ivuxolimab, an agonistic anti-OX40 (CD134) antibody. Age averaged around 58 years (range roughly 20 to 90), and 82.7% were male. Allowance was made for prior anti-PD-1, anti-PD-L1 or anti-CTLA-4 therapy, and about 44% had some.

The CDR3 loop spans 17 amino acids. Germline loops: CDR1 SGDLS, CDR2 YYNGEE. V was shortened by 0 bases and J by 7 bases, with 22 bases between the two germline ends. Clones were read by immunoSEQ multiplex PCR, and TCRdb kept only the in-frame ones, dropping some. In the table there are roughly 80,000 clones, approximately 87% of which are singletons. This specimen consisted of CD4+ or CD8+ T cells sorted from blood, obtained in a trial of the OX40 agonist ivuxolimab. The receptor comes from an adult with an advanced solid tumor such as melanoma, head and neck, liver or kidney cancer. The chain links TRBV9 to TRBJ1-2; tentatively, D is TRBD1 (6 bases). CDR3 loop: CASSVVVGGGGQFGYTF. The CDR3 coding sequence is TGTGCCAGCAGCGTAGTGGTAGGGGGTGGTGGGCAGTTTGGCTACACCTTC.